A single sample is the source of the 8 T cell receptor beta chains below, sequenced in a study of T cells in Graves' hyperthyroidism and ophthalmopathy. RNA transcripts served as the template for amplifying TCR beta CDR3 regions. The TCR CDR3 first-round RT-PCR relied on the HTBI primer set. Using its own MiXCR run on the multiplex PCR reads, TCRdb lists one record per CDR3 protein. The repertoire includes 500,000 to 600,000 distinct CDR3 sequences, just under 20% of them detected once, and approximately 48% sits in the top ten. The material sequenced was blood. Every receptor here comes from a man between 35 and 55 years old with Graves' ophthalmopathy.

This clonotype was recorded at least ten times. The chain employs TRBV28 and TRBJ2-7, with TRBD1 as a possible D gene (6 bases). The CDR3 loop spans 15 amino acids. Germline CDR1 and CDR2: MDHEN and SYDVKM. The V end was cut by 2 bases, the J end by 2 bases, with 13 bases between. This CDR3 reads CASSLAGTKTYEQYF. CDR3 DNA sequence: TGTGCCAGCAGTTTAGCCGGGACAAAGACCTACGAGCAGTACTTC.

Many counts were recorded for this clonotype. CDR3 nucleotides: TGTGCCAGCTCACCACAAAGGGGGCAGCCCCAGCATTTT. Amino acid sequence: CASSPQRGQPQHF. V is TRBV18 and J is TRBJ1-5; maybe TRBD1 (6 bases). V was pared by 1 base and J by 7 bases, with 8 bases between. The CDR3 runs 13 residues. Looked up from germline, CDR1 is KGHSH and CDR2 is LQKENI.

This clonotype was seen a handful of times. This chain joins TRBV9 and TRBJ1-1; 7 bases agree with TRBD1. Germline-derived CDR1 and CDR2 are SGDLS and YYNGEE. The V gene end was trimmed by 4 bases and the J gene end by 6 bases; junction bases not matched to a gene: 9. The CDR3 has 14 residues. In nucleotides, the CDR3 is TGTGCCAGCAGCAAGACGACAGGGAGGCCTGAAGCTTTCTTT. Amino acid sequence: CASSKTTGRPEAFF.

This clonotype was picked up a small number of times. The V gene is TRBV30, the J gene TRBJ2-5; possible D gene TRBD1, 6 bases. This CDR3 has 13 amino acids. CDR1 is GTSNPN and CDR2 is SVGIG in the germline V gene (reference sequence). Trimming took 3 bases from V and 4 from J, leaving 12 bases between them. CDR3 in amino acids: CAWSLGGPETQYF. The CDR3, as DNA: TGTGCCTGGAGCCTAGGGGGTCCAGAGACCCAGTACTTC.

This clonotype has a handful of counts. V usage is TRBV27 and J usage is TRBJ2-3; D is undetermined. CDR3 length: 15 amino acids. Trimming cost V 10 bases and J 1 base, with 18 bases left between them. Germline values: CDR1 MNHEY, CDR2 SMNVEV (reference sequence). CDR3 DNA sequence: TGTGCCACCTCACGGACGGGTCGAGGCACAGATACGCAGTATTTT. It codes for CATSRTGRGTDTQYF.

The V and J genes are TRBV19 and TRBJ2-1, with 8 nucleotides matching TRBD2. V lost 4 bases and J lost 0; bases outside the gene matches: 8. CDR3 length equals 17 residues. Germline loops: CDR1 LNHDA, CDR2 SQIVND (reference sequence). The CDR3 sequence: CASSRTGGPSSYNEQFF. The CDR3 bases are TGTGCCAGTAGTAGAACGGGAGGGCCCAGCTCCTACAATGAGCAGTTCTTC.

V is TRBV6-2 or TRBV6-3 and J is TRBJ2-5; no reliable D call. Trimming removed 6 bases at V and 4 bases at J, with 9 bases between. The CDR3 covers 12 residues. Germline loops: CDR1 MNHEY, CDR2 SVGEGT. The CDR3 region has the DNA TGTGCCAGCAGATCGCTTTTAGAGACCCAGTACTTC. Translating gives CASRSLLETQYF.

V gene TRBV6-2 or TRBV6-3 combines with J gene TRBJ2-7, with TRBD2 matching over 7 bases. V shed 5 bases and J 4 bases; nucleotides not matched to a gene: 11. The length of the CDR3 is 15 residues. From germline, CDR1 is MNHEY and CDR2 SVGEGT. The CDR3 nucleotides are TGTGCCAGCAGTAAACCGGGAGGCCAGGGATACGAGCAGTACTTC. Its protein product is CASSKPGGQGYEQYF.